Sequencing of this T cell receptor beta chain was carried out in a study of cytomegalovirus exposure and HLA in healthy donors. Per germline, CDR1 LNHNV and CDR2 YYDKDF (reference sequence). The CDR3 loop spans 16 amino acids. Trimming cost V 1 base and J 5 bases; bases outside gene matches: 7. PCR involved 60 Vbeta and 13 Jbeta primers. This table comes from immunoSEQ multiplex PCR, and its TCRdb copy is limited to in-frame clones, with some not included. The profile shows more than 200,000 clones, about 83% of them singletons. This receptor was identified in a girl aged 5 to 17 in good health and CMV-seronegative. The chain has TRBV15 and TRBJ1-3; 8 bases line up with TRBD1. The sequencing sample was made of PBMCs. CDR3 region: CATSRGEGQGRNTIYF. The CDR3 nucleotides are TGTGCCACCAGCAGAGGAGAAGGACAGGGTCGAAACACCATATATTTT. The entire variable domain, with the rest obtained from reference TRBV15 and TRBJ1-3, is as follows: DAMVIQNPRYQVTQFGKPVTLSCSQTLNHNVMYWYQQKSSQAPKLLFHYYDKDFNNEADTPDNFQSRRPNTSFCFLDIRSPGLGDTAMYLCATSRGEGQGRNTIYFGEGSWLTVV.